This TCR beta chain was captured in a study of T cells after yellow fever vaccination. This clonotype was detected ten times or more. The antigen is undetermined. A process of 5'RACE template switching, which added a universal primer site and UMIs, was used to make TCR cDNA. TCRdb reprocessed the 5' RACE reads with MiXCR, giving one entry per CDR3 protein. The profile covers about 310,000 distinct CDR3 sequences, with 3.6% appearing a single time and around a quarter taken by the ten largest. Per germline, CDR1 LGHNA and CDR2 YSLEER. Unmatched junction bases numbered 7, after V lost 3 bases and J lost 4 bases. This CDR3 is built from 15 residues. Overall study findings and caveats: Sorted repertoires could include abundant contaminating clonotypes from bulk cells. A limited proportion of clonotypes was detected within both the CD4 and CD8 compartments.

Sequenced here: PBMCs, sampled on the day of the yellow fever booster vaccination. The V call is TRBV4-3, the J call TRBJ1-2, with 8 bases identical to TRBD1. This sequence was found in a man in his late teens or twenties who received the YFV17D yellow fever vaccine. The CDR3 nucleotides read TGCGCCAGCAGCCATCACGGACAGGGAGGCTATGGCTACACCTTC. It yields the protein CASSHHGQGGYGYTF.